The T cell receptor beta chain under discussion was sequenced for a study of CD4 T cells in relation to SARS-CoV-2 and coronaviruses. Details on this clone: Its antigen remains unknown.

Naive and memory CD4+ T cell DNA was deep-sequenced without culture. Only in-frame clones appear in the TCRdb table, and some are missing; sequencing was by immunoSEQ multiplex PCR. The top ten hold 9.2% of the sample, which has 35,000 to 40,000 clones, around 89% seen once. CDR3 length: 12 amino acids. Trimming cost V 4 bases and J 7 bases, with 10 bases left between them. Notes on the study in general: In roughly two thirds of donors, memory CD4+ clonotypes crossrecognized SARS-CoV-2 and at least one common cold coronavirus spike.

The sample consisted of memory CD4+ T cells from PBMCs. The chain carries TRBV12-3 or TRBV12-4 and TRBJ1-1; maybe TRBD1 (6 bases). The TCR was taken from an adult with COVID-19. The CDR3: CASSSRGGEAFF. The CDR3 DNA follows: TGTGCCAGCAGTTCGCGAGGGGGTGAAGCTTTCTTT.